The rows below give T cell receptor beta chains drawn from one sample of a study of cytomegalovirus exposure and HLA in healthy donors. The protocol was immunoSEQ multiplex PCR, while the TCRdb copy is restricted to in-frame clones and leaves out a portion. Of 100,000 to 120,000 clones in the sample, over 9.5% were seen once. Sequencing used PBMCs. Receptors originate from a man in his forties or fifties in good health and CMV-seropositive. The CDR3 runs from the conserved cysteine through the conserved F or W. The D gene is left open where the match is weak. Size is omitted from some rows. Given values are once, few, many or a class for expanded clones.

v_call: TRBV19; clone_size: NA; j_call: TRBJ2-3; d_call: TRBD1; cdr3_nt: TGTGCCAGTAGTCGTCGACGACAGGGGGCGATTCTAGATACGCAGTATTTT; cdr3_aa: CASSRRRQGAILDTQYF
v_call: TRBV2; clone_size: NA; j_call: TRBJ1-2; d_call: TRBD1; cdr3_nt: TGTGCCAGCAGCGGAGGGATGACAGGGATCGGCTATGGCTACACCTTC; cdr3_aa: CASSGGMTGIGYGYTF
v_call: TRBV5-4; clone_size: few; j_call: TRBJ1-2; d_call: TRBD1; cdr3_nt: TGTGCCAGCAGTTGGGACAGGGGCTATGGCTACACCTTC; cdr3_aa: CASSWDRGYGYTF
v_call: TRBV11-2; clone_size: NA; j_call: TRBJ2-1; d_call: TRBD1; cdr3_nt: TGTGCCAGCAGCTTAGCCTGGGACAGGGCAACGTTCTGGGATGAGCAGTTCTTC; cdr3_aa: CASSLAWDRATFWDEQFF
v_call: TRBV5-6; clone_size: few; j_call: TRBJ2-7; d_call: TRBD1; cdr3_nt: TGTGCCAGCAGCTGGGACAGGCTCGAGCAGTACTTC; cdr3_aa: CASSWDRLEQYF
v_call: TRBV5-1; clone_size: NA; j_call: TRBJ1-2; d_call: NA; cdr3_nt: TGCGCCAGCAGCGTTTCCGGGGGATATTATGGCTACACCTTC; cdr3_aa: CASSVSGGYYGYTF
v_call: TRBV7-9; clone_size: NA; j_call: TRBJ2-2; d_call: NA; cdr3_nt: TGTGCCACCCCGGAGCGGGTCTCGAACACCGGGGAGCTGTTTTTT; cdr3_aa: CATPERVSNTGELFF
v_call: TRBV18; clone_size: few; j_call: TRBJ2-3; d_call: NA; cdr3_nt: TGTGCCAGCTCTCCCCCCGAACCCTCGGGGAGAGATACGCAGTATTTT; cdr3_aa: CASSPPEPSGRDTQYF
v_call: TRBV5-1; clone_size: NA; j_call: TRBJ2-5; d_call: NA; cdr3_nt: TGCGCCAGCAGCATATCTCTGGGGGCAGGGGAGACCCAGTACTTC; cdr3_aa: CASSISLGAGETQYF
v_call: TRBV6-5; clone_size: large; j_call: TRBJ1-2; d_call: TRBD1; cdr3_nt: TGTGCCAGCAGTTACGTGACTGGGACAGGGACCTATGGCTACACCTTC; cdr3_aa: CASSYVTGTGTYGYTF
v_call: TRBV25-1; clone_size: NA; j_call: TRBJ2-5; d_call: TRBD2; cdr3_nt: TGTGCCAGCAGTGAATATAGCGGGAGGTCCTATAGTGGGGAGACCCAGTACTTC; cdr3_aa: CASSEYSGRSYSGETQYF
v_call: TRBV5-1; clone_size: few; j_call: TRBJ2-1; d_call: NA; cdr3_nt: TGCGCCAGCAGCTTTGGACAGACTTACAATGAGCAGTTCTTC; cdr3_aa: CASSFGQTYNEQFF
v_call: TRBV4-1; clone_size: few; j_call: TRBJ1-5; d_call: NA; cdr3_nt: TGCGCCAGCAGCCAAGACGGAGAACAGCCCCAGCATTTT; cdr3_aa: CASSQDGEQPQHF
v_call: TRBV6-5; clone_size: NA; j_call: TRBJ1-2; d_call: NA; cdr3_nt: TGTGCCAGCGGCGGAGTGGCCTATGGCTACACCTTC; cdr3_aa: CASGGVAYGYTF
v_call: TRBV7-2; clone_size: few; j_call: TRBJ2-1; d_call: NA; cdr3_nt: TGTGCCAGCAGCTTACAGGAGGGGTTAAGGGCTGAGCAGTTCTTC; cdr3_aa: CASSLQEGLRAEQFF
v_call: TRBV5-4; clone_size: NA; j_call: TRBJ2-7; d_call: NA; cdr3_nt: TGTGCCAGCAGCTTGGACGCGGGACCGCTTCCCTACGAGCAGTACTTC; cdr3_aa: CASSLDAGPLPYEQYF
v_call: TRBV7-9; clone_size: once; j_call: TRBJ2-3; d_call: NA; cdr3_nt: TGTGCCAGCCAAAATCCGGGGACAGATACGCAGTATTTT; cdr3_aa: CASQNPGTDTQYF
v_call: TRBV30; clone_size: few; j_call: TRBJ2-3; d_call: NA; cdr3_nt: TGTGCCCTTAGACCCTCCAGGGATACGCAGTATTTT; cdr3_aa: CALRPSRDTQYF
v_call: TRBV27; clone_size: few; j_call: TRBJ2-5; d_call: NA; cdr3_nt: TGTGCCAGCAGTTTAAGGGGTGTAGGGGTTCAAGAGACCCAGTACTTC; cdr3_aa: CASSLRGVGVQETQYF
v_call: TRBV5-1; clone_size: NA; j_call: TRBJ1-5; d_call: NA; cdr3_nt: TGCGCCAGCAGCTTGGGGGGCAGGGCCCAGCCCCAGCATTTT; cdr3_aa: CASSLGGRAQPQHF
v_call: TRBV28; clone_size: NA; j_call: TRBJ1-4; d_call: NA; cdr3_nt: TGTGCCAGCGGGGGCGGAAAACTGTTTTTT; cdr3_aa: CASGGGKLFF
v_call: TRBV5-1; clone_size: few; j_call: TRBJ2-4; d_call: NA; cdr3_nt: TGCGCCAGCAGCTTGGGTACTACAACCAAAAACATTCAGTACTTC; cdr3_aa: CASSLGTTTKNIQYF
v_call: TRBV21-1; clone_size: NA; j_call: TRBJ1-5; d_call: NA; cdr3_nt: TGTGCCAGCAGCAAACTTCAGCCCCAGCATTTT; cdr3_aa: CASSKLQPQHF
v_call: TRBV29-1; clone_size: few; j_call: TRBJ1-1; d_call: TRBD1; cdr3_nt: TGCAGCGTGACCGGGACAGGCGAATCTTTCTTT; cdr3_aa: CSVTGTGESFF
v_call: TRBV6-6; clone_size: few; j_call: TRBJ2-3; d_call: TRBD2; cdr3_nt: TGTGCCAGCAAGCCGGGACTAGCGGGAGTGGATACGCAGTATTTT; cdr3_aa: CASKPGLAGVDTQYF
v_call: TRBV28; clone_size: NA; j_call: TRBJ2-7; d_call: NA; cdr3_nt: TGTGCCAGCAGTTTATCCGTGACAAGTGGCGAGCAGTACTTC; cdr3_aa: CASSLSVTSGEQYF
v_call: TRBV25-1; clone_size: few; j_call: TRBJ2-1; d_call: TRBD2; cdr3_nt: TGTGCCAGCAGTGAACCCAGCGGGAGGGCCAATGAGCAGTTCTTC; cdr3_aa: CASSEPSGRANEQFF
v_call: TRBV6-1; clone_size: few; j_call: TRBJ1-1; d_call: NA; cdr3_nt: TGTGCCAGCAGTGAGGACATCTTGAAAGCTTTCTTT; cdr3_aa: CASSEDILKAFF
v_call: TRBV29-1; clone_size: NA; j_call: TRBJ2-1; d_call: TRBD1; cdr3_nt: TGCAGCGTTGAAATTCCGACAGGGCTCAATGAGCAGTTCTTC; cdr3_aa: CSVEIPTGLNEQFF
v_call: TRBV4-3; clone_size: few; j_call: TRBJ2-3; d_call: NA; cdr3_nt: TGCGCCAGCAGCCAAAGGAGCCGCACAGATACGCAGTATTTT; cdr3_aa: CASSQRSRTDTQYF
v_call: TRBV25-1; clone_size: few; j_call: TRBJ2-3; d_call: NA; cdr3_nt: TGTGCCAGCAGTGAATTCACAGGGCCTAGCACAGATACGCAGTATTTT; cdr3_aa: CASSEFTGPSTDTQYF
v_call: TRBV25-1; clone_size: NA; j_call: TRBJ2-1; d_call: NA; cdr3_nt: TGTGCCAGCAATTTACATTACAATGAGCAGTTCTTC; cdr3_aa: CASNLHYNEQFF
v_call: TRBV10-1; clone_size: NA; j_call: TRBJ2-7; d_call: TRBD2; cdr3_nt: TGCGCCAGCAGTGACCCTGTTACTAGCGGGAGTATGTACTTC; cdr3_aa: CASSDPVTSGSMYF